The rows below give T cell receptor beta chains drawn from one sample of a study of OX40 agonist ivuxolimab in advanced cancers. Method: immunoSEQ multiplex PCR; TCRdb's copy keeps in-frame clones and lacks some. Of roughly 110,000 clones in the sample, about nine tenths are singletons; the top ten hold around 0.47%. The sequenced sample was CD4+ or CD8+ T cells sorted from blood, obtained in a trial of the OX40 agonist ivuxolimab. The receptors stem from an adult with an advanced solid tumor such as melanoma, head and neck, liver or kidney cancer. The CDR3 runs from the conserved cysteine through the conserved F or W. The D gene is left open where the match is weak. Some rows mark clone size as missing; the rest say once, few, many or name a class of expanded clone.

>TRBJ2-1|TRBD2|TRBV11-2|.
TGTGCCAGCAGCGCCACTAGCGGGGGGGGCTACAATGAGCAGTTCTTC
CASSATSGGGYNEQFF
>TRBJ1-5|.|TRBV5-1|.
TGCGCCAGCAGCTCCGGACAGAGCAATCAGCCCCAGCATTTT
CASSSGQSNQPQHF
>TRBJ1-2|.|TRBV7-2|.
TGTGCCAGCAGCCGGACAGCTAACTATGGCTACACCTTC
CASSRTANYGYTF
>TRBJ2-7|.|TRBV7-9|once
TGTGCCAGCAGCCCCCGGGCAGGGACAAGCTCCTACGAGCAGTACTTC
CASSPRAGTSSYEQYF
>TRBJ2-7|.|TRBV7-2|.
TGTGCCAGCAGCTTAGCCAGGTCCTACGAGCAGTACTTC
CASSLARSYEQYF
>TRBJ2-5|TRBD2|TRBV20-1|.
TGCAGCATAGGTAGCGGGGGGGCCGACTTC
CSIGSGGADF
>TRBJ2-1|TRBD2|TRBV19|.
TGTGCCAGTACAGGCGGTGGCAGGGGACGGGGGGGAATCTACAATGAGCAGTTCTTC
CASTGGGRGRGGIYNEQFF
>TRBJ2-7|TRBD2|TRBV28|.
TGTGCCAGCAGAACACCCTCGGGGAGGGGAACCCTCCACTACGAGCAGTACTTC
CASRTPSGRGTLHYEQYF
>TRBJ1-4|.|TRBV9|.
TGTGCCAGCAGCGTAGTACCGACGGGTGGAGAAAAACTGTTTTTT
CASSVVPTGGEKLFF
>TRBJ1-5|TRBD1|TRBV6-5|.
TGTGCCAGCAGTTACTCGGGACAGGGGAGCCTGGCCCAGCATTTT
CASSYSGQGSLAQHF
>TRBJ2-2|.|TRBV7-6|.
TGTGCCAGCAGCCCTACGACCTTTCAATACACCGGGGAGCTGTTTTTT
CASSPTTFQYTGELFF
>TRBJ2-7|.|TRBV10-1|.
TGCGCCAGCAGTGAGTCGCACGGCCCCTACGAGCAGTACTTC
CASSESHGPYEQYF
>TRBJ1-1|TRBD1|TRBV4-3|once
TGCGCCAGCAGCCAAGAGCCCCAGGGGGCGAACACTGAAGCTTTCTTT
CASSQEPQGANTEAFF
>TRBJ1-3|TRBD1|TRBV5-1|.
TGCGCCAGCAACCTAGGGACAGCGAACACCATATATTTT
CASNLGTANTIYF
>TRBJ2-7|TRBD2|TRBV27|.
TGTGCCAGCAGTTTGGCTAGCGGGGGGGCCTACGAGCAGTACTTC
CASSLASGGAYEQYF
>TRBJ2-7|TRBD1|TRBV2|few
TGTGCCAGCAGCGGCACAGGGGCCTACGAGCAGTACTTC
CASSGTGAYEQYF
>TRBJ2-1|TRBD2|TRBV7-6|.
TGTGCCAGCAGCCCCCAGCGGGGGGGCTTAGGTGAGCAGTTCTTC
CASSPQRGGLGEQFF
>TRBJ1-4|.|TRBV15|.
TGTGCCACCAGCAGAGATCCAAGGGGGGTTAAGGAAGAAAAACTGTTTTTT
CATSRDPRGVKEEKLFF
>TRBJ1-6|.|TRBV7-2|.
TGTGCCAGCAGCGAAGGAGGGAGGGCACCCCCCCACTTT
CASSEGGRAPPHF
>TRBJ1-2|.|TRBV6-5|once
TGTGCCAGCAGTTATGTGGCGGACTATGGCTACACCTTC
CASSYVADYGYTF
>TRBJ2-7|.|TRBV7-9|.
TGTGCCAGCAGCCAAAGATCCTCCCCAGGCGAGCAGTACTTC
CASSQRSSPGEQYF
>TRBJ1-2|.|TRBV6-1|.
TGTGCCAGCAGTGATCGGGGCTTACGGGGCTACACCTTC
CASSDRGLRGYTF
>TRBJ1-6|.|TRBV7-9|once
TGTGCCAGCAGCTTGGGATTTTCTACCGGGTCCCCCCTCCACTTT
CASSLGFSTGSPLHF
>TRBJ1-2|.|TRBV6-6|.
TGTGCCAGCAGTCGGGGAAGCTATGGCTACACCTTC
CASSRGSYGYTF
>TRBJ2-2|TRBD1|TRBV6-6|.
TGTGCCAGCGGGACAGGGTGGACCGGGGAGCTGTTTTTT
CASGTGWTGELFF
>TRBJ1-1|.|TRBV15|.
TGTGCCACCAGCAGCCTGACAGTGAACACTGAAGCTTTCTTT
CATSSLTVNTEAFF
>TRBJ2-7|.|TRBV7-2|.
TGTGCCAGCAGCTCTATCCCCTACGAGCAGTACTTC
CASSSIPYEQYF
>TRBJ1-1|.|TRBV30|.
TGTGCCTGGAGTGCCACGACAGGAGTACAAGCTTTCTTT
CAWSATTGVQAFF
>TRBJ2-7|.|TRBV30|.
TGTGCCTGGAGTCCGGACTCCTACGAGCAGTACTTC
CAWSPDSYEQYF
>TRBJ1-3|.|TRBV4-3|.
TGCGCCAGCAGCCAAGATTTACGCAGGGGTGGAAACACCATATATTTT
CASSQDLRRGGNTIYF
>TRBJ2-2|.|TRBV9|.
TGTGCCAGCAGCGTAATCCCCACCGGGGAGCTGTTTTTT
CASSVIPTGELFF
>TRBJ2-3|.|TRBV15|.
TGTGCCACCAGCAGCGGTGGTGGGCGATGGCAGGGAACAGATACGCAGTATTTT
CATSSGGGRWQGTDTQYF
>TRBJ2-7|.|TRBV29-1|.
TGCAGCGTTGAAGATTTCGGGATCTACGAGCAGTACTTC
CSVEDFGIYEQYF
>TRBJ2-1|TRBD2|TRBV6-5|.
TGTGCCAGCAGGGGCGGGGGGGCTTTTGAGCAGTTCTTC
CASRGGGAFEQFF
>TRBJ2-1|.|TRBV20-1|.
TGCAGTGCTAGAGATCCGCTAGATGGGTTCTTC
CSARDPLDGFF
>TRBJ1-2|TRBD1|TRBV10-3|.
TGTGCCACCGGACAGGACAACTATGGCTACACCTTC
CATGQDNYGYTF
>TRBJ1-2|.|TRBV7-2|.
TGTGCCAGCAGCTTAGGCGGTGGTTTCGGCTACACCTTC
CASSLGGGFGYTF
>TRBJ1-1|.|TRBV11-2|.
TGTGCCAGCAGCCCACTGGGCGGGGACACTGAAGCTTTCTTT
CASSPLGGDTEAFF
>TRBJ1-2|TRBD1|TRBV28|.
TGTGCCACCAAAGTGGGGGGACAGAACTATGGCTACACCTTC
CATKVGGQNYGYTF
>TRBJ2-3|.|TRBV4-2|.
TGTGCCAGCAGCCAAGATGGTACAGACCACACAGATACGCAGTATTTT
CASSQDGTDHTDTQYF
>TRBJ2-1|TRBD2|TRBV7-9|.
TGTGCCAGCAGCTCCGGGGTTCGACTAGCGGGGGTATTCGCTGAGCAGTTCTTC
CASSSGVRLAGVFAEQFF
>TRBJ1-1|.|TRBV4-3|.
TGCGCCAGCAGCCAGGGGAGGTGGGCTGAAGCTTTCTTT
CASSQGRWAEAFF
>TRBJ2-1|.|TRBV15|.
TGTGCCACCAGCAGACGTCCGGGTAGCCTTCAGGGGCTTAGCTCCTACAATGAGCAGTTCTTC
CATSRRPGSLQGLSSYNEQFF
>TRBJ2-1|.|TRBV9|few
TGTGCCAGCAGCGTAGACGGGGGATCCTACAATGAGCAGTTCTTC
CASSVDGGSYNEQFF
>TRBJ2-1|TRBD1|TRBV28|.
TGTGCCAGCAGAGACAGGGCGAACAATGAGCAGTTCTTC
CASRDRANNEQFF
>TRBJ1-4|.|TRBV18|once
TGTGCCAGCTCAGGGAGCGCCGGGACTAAAGAAAAACTGTTTTTT
CASSGSAGTKEKLFF
>TRBJ2-2|TRBD2|TRBV10-3|.
TGTGCCATCATGCCGACTAGCCGTAACACCGGGGAGCTGTTTTTT
CAIMPTSRNTGELFF
>TRBJ2-7|TRBD1|TRBV6-1|.
TGTGCCAGCAGAACCGGGACAGGAGGTTCGTACGAGCAGTACTTC
CASRTGTGGSYEQYF
>TRBJ2-3|.|TRBV5-4|.
TGTGCCAGCAGCGCCGGGCCCTCAGGGACGCAGTATTTT
CASSAGPSGTQYF
>TRBJ1-2|.|TRBV10-3|.
TGTGCCATCAGTGCTCAGGGATCCCCCTATGGCTACACCTTC
CAISAQGSPYGYTF
>TRBJ2-4|.|TRBV5-4|once
TGTGCCAGCAGCTTGTACCAGGGAAACATTCAGTACTTC
CASSLYQGNIQYF
>TRBJ2-5|.|TRBV14|.
TGTGCCAGCAGCCAAGATAACAGGGTCAAAGAGACCCAGTACTTC
CASSQDNRVKETQYF
>TRBJ2-7|TRBD1|TRBV4-2|.
TGTGCCAGCAGCCGAGGGACAGGGGGGCCCTACGAGCAGTACTTC
CASSRGTGGPYEQYF
>TRBJ2-5|.|TRBV7-2|.
TGTGCCAGCAGCGCGAGGGGGGGCCCGTGGGAGACCCAGTACTTC
CASSARGGPWETQYF
>TRBJ2-1|.|TRBV6-1|.
TGTGCCAGCAGTGTTCGCAACAATGAGCAGTTCTTC
CASSVRNNEQFF